Presented here are 29 T cell receptor beta chains from one specimen sequenced in a study of cytotoxic CD8 clonotypes in ibrutinib-treated CLL. The repertoire was sequenced with immunoSEQ multiplex PCR; TCRdb's copy has only in-frame clones and lacks some. The sample has about 130,000 clones, 79% seen once. The sequencing here drew on PBMCs, taken after 12 months of ibrutinib treatment. The source of these receptors is a human donor with chronic lymphocytic leukemia.

V and J are TRBV7-2 and TRBJ1-1; D ambiguous. Deletions cut 2 bases from V and 2 bases from J, with 6 bases between. CDR3 size: 13 residues. Germline V gene sequence: CDR1 SGHTA, CDR2 FQGNSA. CDR3 coding DNA: TGTGCCAGCAGCTTATATTCTAACACTGAAGCTTTCTTT. Protein product: CASSLYSNTEAFF.

The rearrangement joins TRBV11-3 to TRBJ1-1, with D possibly matching TRBD1 (6 bases). CDR1 is SGHNT and CDR2 is YENEEA in the germline V gene. The CDR3 is 13 residues long. V was pared by 4 bases and J by 4 bases, with 10 bases between. In nucleotides, the CDR3 is TGTGCCAGCAGCTCGGTGGGGGCCACTGAAGCTTTCTTT. The encoded protein is CASSSVGATEAFF.

The chain recombines TRBV10-3 with TRBJ2-3; 15 bases are shared with TRBD2. After removal of 3 bases from V and 6 bases from J, the junction contained 4 bases not matched to a gene. The germline V gene encodes CDR1 ENHRY and CDR2 SYGVKD. The CDR3 length is 16 residues. The CDR3, as DNA: TGTGCCATCAGTGATCTGGGACTAGCGGGAGGTGATACGCAGTATTTT. Translated: CAISDLGLAGGDTQYF.

This chain joins TRBV6-1 and TRBJ2-5; possibly TRBD1 or TRBD2 for D (6 bases each). Germline V lookup: CDR1 MNHNS, CDR2 SASEGT. With 6 bases removed from V and 3 bases from J, the gap between germline ends came to 17 bases. CDR3 length: 15 residues. CDR3 amino acids: CASSRGGKVEETQYF. Here the CDR3 DNA reads TGTGCCAGCAGCAGGGGAGGCAAGGTGGAAGAGACCCAGTACTTC.

This clone came up a few times. The chain recombines TRBV14 with TRBJ2-2; D not certain. The CDR3 runs to 15 residues. Germline V gene sequence: CDR1 SGHDN, CDR2 FVKESK. Trimming took 4 bases from V and 0 from J, leaving 9 bases between them. The CDR3: CASSPLGTNTGELFF. CDR3 sequence (DNA): TGTGCCAGCAGCCCTTTGGGTACGAACACCGGGGAGCTGTTTTTT.

This clone was counted a few times. The chain links TRBV25-1 to TRBJ2-7; D not certain. The germline V and J ends were trimmed by 3 bases and 4 bases, with 1 base remaining between them. The germline gives CDR1 MGHDK, CDR2 SYGVNS. The CDR3 has 10 amino acids. CDR3: CASSDYEQYF. The DNA of the CDR3 is TGTGCCAGCAGTGATTACGAGCAGTACTTC.

The chain couples TRBV4-2 to TRBJ1-5; D is uncertain. The CDR3 is made up of 16 amino acids. Germline CDR1 reads LGHNA; CDR2 reads YNFKEQ. V dropped 2 bases and J dropped 0 bases, with 11 bases sitting between them. CDR3 coding DNA: TGTGCCAGCAGCCAACACTGGCAGAATAGCAATCAGCCCCAGCATTTT. Protein product: CASSQHWQNSNQPQHF.

The rearrangement links TRBV4-1 to TRBJ2-5; D call uncertain. The CDR3 runs to 14 residues. CDR1 and CDR2 (germline): MGHRA, YSYEKL. With 0 bases removed from V and 5 bases from J, the gap between germline ends came to 10 bases. The CDR3 region has the DNA TGCGCCAGCAGCCAAGAACAGACATACGAGACCCAGTACTTC. It codes for CASSQEQTYETQYF.

A few counts support this clone. This chain connects TRBV19 to TRBJ1-5, with D perhaps matching TRBD1 (5 bases). V dropped 5 bases and J dropped 3 bases, with 8 bases sitting between them. The CDR3 covers 13 residues. Germline V gene data show CDR1 as LNHDA and CDR2 as SQIVND (reference sequence). CDR3 DNA: TGTGCCAGTAGTGCGGGGCACAATCAGCCCCAGCATTTT. Translation: CASSAGHNQPQHF.

This rearrangement joins TRBV19 to TRBJ2-3; 7 nucleotides line up with TRBD2. The CDR3 is 14 amino acids. J gave up 0 bases and V 5 bases, and 2 bases lay outside the gene matches. From germline, CDR1 is LNHDA and CDR2 SQIVND (reference sequence). The CDR3 sequence: CASSGGRSTDTQYF. The CDR3 nucleotides read TGTGCCAGTAGTGGCGGGAGAAGCACAGATACGCAGTATTTT.

The V gene is TRBV6-5, the J gene TRBJ1-2; the D gene is possibly TRBD1 (5 bases). Germline assignment: CDR1 MNHEY and CDR2 SVGAGI. CDR3 size: 15 residues. The ends were cut back, 0 bases at V and 4 bases at J, with 12 bases in the middle. As DNA, the CDR3 is TGTGCCAGCAGTTACTCGATGACAGAAATCTATGGCTACACCTTC. Amino acid sequence: CASSYSMTEIYGYTF.

The V gene is TRBV28, the J gene TRBJ2-2; the match to TRBD2 covers 8 bases. The CDR3 sequence is 14 residues long. Trimming removed 9 bases from V and 3 bases from J; junction bases left unmatched: 6. Germline CDR1 is MDHEN and CDR2 is SYDVKM. CDR3 in amino acids: CASSGMGYTGELFF. For the CDR3, the DNA is TGTGCCAGTAGCGGGATGGGGTACACCGGGGAGCTGTTTTTT.

CDR3 DNA sequence: TGCGCCAGCAGCTTGGCCTTGCTAGCGGGAGGGTTACAAGAGACCCAGTACTTC. This gives the protein CASSLALLAGGLQETQYF. The chain links TRBV5-1 to TRBJ2-5, with 12 bases aligning to TRBD2. With V trimmed by 0 bases and J by 2 bases, 8 bases remained unmatched. This CDR3 is built from 18 residues. Germline CDR1 and CDR2: SGHRS and YFSETQ.

CDR3 protein: CAARGHNEKLFF. Here the CDR3 DNA reads TGTGCCGCCCGGGGACATAATGAAAAACTGTTTTTT. The rearrangement links TRBV28 to TRBJ1-4; weak D call: TRBD1 (6 bases). Per germline, CDR1 MDHEN and CDR2 SYDVKM. The CDR3 totals 12 residues. V shed 11 bases and J shed 4 bases, with 11 bases lying between them. The variable domain in full, with the rest retrieved from reference TRBV28 and TRBJ1-4, is DVKVTQSSRYLVKRTGEKVFLECVQDMDHENMFWYRQDPGLGLRLIYFSYDVKMKEKGDIPEGYSVSREKKERFSLILESASTNQTSMYLCAARGHNEKLFFGSGTQLSVL.

V usage is TRBV10-2 and J usage is TRBJ2-4; D call uncertain. Germline CDR1 and CDR2: WSHSY and SAAADI. The CDR3 is 16 amino acids. Trimming pared 6 bases from V and 0 bases from J, leaving 15 bases between. DNA of the CDR3: TGCGCCAGCAGCAGAGACGGACCACTAGCCAAAAACATTCAGTACTTC. Protein product: CASSRDGPLAKNIQYF.

This rearrangement joins TRBV27 to TRBJ1-5; no clear D. The CDR3 sequence is 14 residues long. Germline CDR1 MNHEY, CDR2 SMNVEV (reference sequence). Trimming cost V 4 bases and J 0 bases, with 7 bases left between them. The CDR3 bases are TGTGCCAGCAGTTCTGGGGTTAGCAATCAGCCCCAGCATTTT. Its protein product is CASSSGVSNQPQHF.

The V call is TRBV27, the J call TRBJ2-1; 8 nucleotides align to TRBD2. The CDR3 has 16 amino acids. Germline trimming cut 7 bases from V and 8 bases from J; bases unmatched to any gene: 16. Germline lookup yields CDR1 MNHEY and CDR2 SMNVEV (reference sequence). CDR3 in amino acids: CASTPGPPSGYYEQFF. CDR3 nucleotide sequence: TGTGCCAGCACCCCAGGTCCGCCTAGCGGGTACTATGAGCAGTTCTTC.

In its sample, this clone was seen a few times. The CDR3 loop reads CASSKGLAGAYEQYF. In DNA, the CDR3 is TGTGCCAGCAGTAAGGGACTAGCGGGGGCCTACGAGCAGTACTTC. The chain combines TRBV6-1 with TRBJ2-7; 14 nucleotides line up with TRBD2. Germline V gives CDR1 MNHNS, CDR2 SASEGT. The V segment lost 5 bases and the J segment 2 bases; nucleotides outside the gene matches: 2. The CDR3 extends over 15 amino acids.

The gene calls are TRBV7-8 and TRBJ2-2; TRBD1 aligns across 10 bases. Germline V gives CDR1 SGHVS, CDR2 FQNEAQ. With 5 bases clipped from V and 7 bases from J, the junction kept 7 bases outside the gene matches. This CDR3 spans 15 amino acids. CDR3 DNA sequence: TGTGCCAGCAGCCCAAGACAGGGGGCGAACGGGGAGCTGTTTTTT. Translation gives CASSPRQGANGELFF.

Only one count was recorded for this clone. This chain joins TRBV13 and TRBJ2-4; TRBD2 might be the D (7 bases). The CDR3 has 20 residues. V lost 0 bases and J 0 bases, leaving 21 bases between the germline ends. Looked up from germline, CDR1 is PRHDT and CDR2 is FYEKMQ (reference sequence). The chain's CDR3 is CASSLGLGGGTPLAKNIQYF. In nucleotides, the CDR3 is TGTGCCAGCAGCTTAGGTCTAGGGGGAGGGACCCCCCTAGCCAAAAACATTCAGTACTTC. Combining the CDR3 with reference TRBV13 and TRBJ2-4 gives the whole variable domain AAGVIQSPRHLIKEKRETATLKCYPIPRHDTVYWYQQGPGQDPQFLISFYEKMQSDKGSIPDRFSAQQFSDYHSELNMSSLELGDSALYFCASSLGLGGGTPLAKNIQYFGAGTRLSVL.

There are a few counts of this clone. The rearrangement links TRBV27 to TRBJ2-5; tentatively, D is TRBD2 (6 bases). Between the trimmed V and J ends, which lost 4 bases and 1 base, there was a span of 19 bases. Germline CDR1 is MNHEY and CDR2 is SMNVEV (reference sequence). This CDR3 spans 17 amino acids. This CDR3 is CASSWVYGAGFQETQYF. The CDR3 nucleotides are TGTGCCAGCAGTTGGGTCTATGGAGCGGGCTTCCAAGAGACCCAGTACTTC.

This clone has just one count. The V call is TRBV19, the J call TRBJ1-2; 7 nucleotides match TRBD1. CDR1 and CDR2 (germline): LNHDA, SQIVND (reference sequence). J gave up 1 base and V 4 bases, and 6 bases lay outside the gene matches. The CDR3 runs to 15 residues. DNA of the CDR3: TGTGCCAGTAGTACCGGGGACAGACATAACTATGGCTACACCTTC. The encoded protein is CASSTGDRHNYGYTF.

The chain joins TRBV4-3 to TRBJ1-2, with D tentatively TRBD1 (5 bases). This CDR3 region has 15 residues. Per germline, CDR1 LGHNA and CDR2 YSLEER. V was pared by 2 bases and J by 4 bases, with 14 bases between. The CDR3 loop is CASSQTTGTVYGYTF. The CDR3 DNA reads TGCGCCAGCAGCCAAACCACCGGGACGGTCTATGGCTACACCTTC.

The rearrangement joins TRBV5-5 to TRBJ1-3; D is undetermined. This CDR3 spans 15 amino acids. Germline-derived CDR1 and CDR2 are SGHKS and YYEKEE (reference sequence). Trimming stripped 5 bases from V and 0 bases from J, with 12 bases between. The CDR3 bases are TGTGCCAGCAGGTATTCCGGGAGCTCTGGAAACACCATATATTTT. Residues: CASRYSGSSGNTIYF.

This clone came up a few times. Additional DNA sequences in this sample encode the identical CDR3. This sequence joins TRBV18 and TRBJ1-2; no clear D. Germline CDR1 reads KGHSH; CDR2 reads LQKENI. The CDR3 is 12 residues long. Trimming took 3 bases from V and 5 from J, leaving 7 bases between them. CDR3 DNA sequence: TGTGCCAGCTCACCTGGACTTTATGGCTACACCTTC. Translated: CASSPGLYGYTF.

The CDR3 bases are TGTGCCAGCAGGCTCACAGACACAGATACGCAGTATTTT. Translating it yields CASRLTDTDTQYF. The chain recombines TRBV6-5 with TRBJ2-3; D remains ambiguous. Germline assignment: CDR1 MNHEY and CDR2 SVGAGI. The CDR3 loop spans 13 amino acids. Between the trimmed V and J ends, which lost 6 bases and 2 bases, there was a span of 9 bases.

This chain connects TRBV4-1 to TRBJ2-1; 11 bases match TRBD2. This CDR3 contains 15 residues. Germline values: CDR1 MGHRA, CDR2 YSYEKL. Losses at the gene ends were 0 bases for V and 10 bases for J; bases not matched to a gene: 5. The CDR3 DNA is TGCGCCAGCAGCCAAGATCTGGCTAGCGGGAGGGAGCAGTTCTTC. As protein: CASSQDLASGREQFF.

V is TRBV29-1 and J is TRBJ2-1; D gene uncertain. CDR1 is SQVTM, CDR2 ANQGSEA, per germline. Trimming cost V 5 bases and J 3 bases, with 11 bases left between them. The CDR3 length is 13 residues. CDR3 protein: CSVRAQIYNEQFF. DNA for the CDR3: TGCAGCGTTAGGGCCCAAATCTACAATGAGCAGTTCTTC.

J is TRBJ1-2 and V is TRBV5-6, with TRBD1 as a possible D gene (5 bases). Trimming shortened V by 7 bases and J by 7 bases, and 14 bases separated the two germline ends. Germline-derived CDR1 and CDR2 are SGHDT and YYEEEE. The CDR3 runs 12 residues. CDR3 DNA: TGTGCCAGCGGAGCAGGGTATGGTGGCTACACCTTC. It codes for CASGAGYGGYTF.